These 4 T cell receptor beta chains were sequenced from one sample in a study of beta chain features in type 1 diabetes (dated by TCRdb to 2016 to 2019). Library preparation used the immunoSEQ multiplex PCR assay. The entire isolated RNA was reverse transcribed using the High Capacity cDNA Reverse Transcription Kit, and thus expressed TCRB transcripts were sequenced. Sourced from immuneACCESS, this table was stored by TCRdb with only in-frame sequences that have V and J called. A share of the clones is absent; for the studies checked, an unresolved V gene accounts for under half, and the remainder has no known explanation. For this sample there are roughly 610,000 clones; 15% to 17% appear just once. The ten largest account for about 0.097% of the sample. Specimen: naive CD4+ T cells from blood. The cell subset or site label corresponds to: true naive CD4+ T cells. The receptors stem from a man aged 18-30 years in good health.

The chain employs TRBV5-1 and TRBJ2-1, with 8 bases fitting TRBD2. Per germline, CDR1 SGHRS and CDR2 YFSETQ. The V segment lost 5 bases and the J segment 10 bases; nucleotides outside the gene matches: 14. The CDR3 runs 15 residues. The CDR3 spells CASRPAGGASLEQFF. CDR3 nucleotides: TGCGCCAGCAGACCTGCGGGAGGAGCATCTCTGGAGCAGTTCTTC.

The chain has TRBV2 and TRBJ2-3, with D unresolved. V was cut by 6 bases and J by 4 bases, with 11 bases left in between. This CDR3 is 13 amino acids long. Germline V gene sequence: CDR1 SNHLY, CDR2 FYNNEI. The CDR3, as DNA: TGTGCCAGCAGGCGTTTAGAACCAGATACGCAGTATTTT. Amino acid sequence: CASRRLEPDTQYF.

The rearrangement joins TRBV7-2 to TRBJ2-1, with D perhaps TRBD2 (6 bases). V was pared by 4 bases and J by 9 bases, with 19 bases between. CDR1 is SGHTA and CDR2 is FQGNSA in the germline V gene. This CDR3 has 15 residues. The CDR3, as DNA: TGTGCCAGCAGCTCTCTCCGAGTTGGGAGGACTGAGCAGTTCTTC. This sequence encodes CASSSLRVGRTEQFF.

This clone was detected ten times or more. CDR3 nucleotides: TGTGCCAGCAGTTCGGACAGGGCCAAAAACATTCAGTACTTC. Encoded protein: CASSSDRAKNIQYF. J is TRBJ2-4 and V is TRBV2; 7 bases align to TRBD1. Germline V lookup: CDR1 SNHLY, CDR2 FYNNEI. The CDR3 loop spans 14 amino acids. The V and J ends lost 5 bases and 1 base, in that order; junction bases with no gene match: 2.